A selection of T cell receptor beta chains follows, all from one sample in a study of T-cell memory formation after mild COVID-19. MiXCR was run by TCRdb on the 5' RACE reads, yielding one entry per CDR3 protein. The sample lists 200,000 to 300,000 distinct CDR3 sequences; 16% were seen once. The sample was PBMCs or a T cell subset sorted from them (not recorded which). The receptors were gathered from a man younger than 30 who had mild COVID-19 (a few samples of this study predate the infection). Cell type and time point are not known. The CDR3 runs from the conserved cysteine through the conserved F or W. The D gene is left open where the match is weak. Rows may omit the clone size; those that give it use once, few, many or a size class.

.	11	TRBV27	TRBJ2-3	.	TGTGCCAGTAGAGGCACAGATACGCAGTATTTT	CASRGTDTQYF
once	12	TRBV5-5	TRBJ2-1	.	TGTGCCAGCAGCTTGGAAGGTCTAGAGCAGTTCTTC	CASSLEGLEQFF
.	16	TRBV5-1	TRBJ2-7	TRBD2	TGCGCCAGCAGCTTGTATAGACTAGCGGGGGCCGGGGAGCAGTACTTC	CASSLYRLAGAGEQYF
few	15	TRBV6-2/TRBV6-3	TRBJ2-3	TRBD1	TGTGCCAGCAGTTACGGAGACAGGGATACAGATACGCAGTATTTT	CASSYGDRDTDTQYF
few	15	TRBV5-1	TRBJ2-1	TRBD2	TGCGCCAGCAGCCCCTCGGCGGGGGGGTACAATGAGCAGTTCTTC	CASSPSAGGYNEQFF
.	13	TRBV5-1	TRBJ2-4	.	TGCGCCAGCAGCTTGGCCCTAGGAAACATTCAGTACTTC	CASSLALGNIQYF
.	16	TRBV5-1	TRBJ2-1	TRBD2	TGCGCCAGCAGCTTGGTCGGGACTAGCGGTTACAATGAGCAGTTCTTC	CASSLVGTSGYNEQFF
.	13	TRBV6-2/TRBV6-3	TRBJ1-5	.	TGTGCCAGCAGGCTTCGGAGGGGCCAGCCCCAGCATTTT	CASRLRRGQPQHF
few	15	TRBV18	TRBJ2-3	.	TGTGCCAGCTCACCATCTGGCAGAGGAGCTGATACGCAGTATTTT	CASSPSGRGADTQYF
few	16	TRBV24-1	TRBJ2-2	.	TGTGCCACCAGTGGTTTTGGGGGGACCGACACCGGGGAGCTGTTTTTT	CATSGFGGTDTGELFF
.	13	TRBV6-2/TRBV6-3	TRBJ1-2	.	TGTGCCAGCAGCAACGGGCCAGTCTATGGCTACACCTTC	CASSNGPVYGYTF
few	14	TRBV19	TRBJ2-7	TRBD1	TGTGCCAGTAGTAGACAGGGGATAACCTACGAGCAGTACTTC	CASSRQGITYEQYF
many	16	TRBV5-6	TRBJ2-1	.	TGTGCCAGCAGCTTGGGAGGGCAGGGCTCCTACAATGAGCAGTTCTTC	CASSLGGQGSYNEQFF
few	14	TRBV11-3	TRBJ2-7	.	TGTGCCAGCAGCGGGGGAACCTGGGACAACGAGCAGTACTTC	CASSGGTWDNEQYF
.	15	TRBV4-1	TRBJ2-4	TRBD2	TGCGCCAGCAGCCAAGATCGCGGGGGGGGGAACATTCAGTACTTC	CASSQDRGGGNIQYF
.	15	TRBV5-1	TRBJ1-1	TRBD1	TGCGCCAGCAGCTCCTGGACAGGGGGAGCGGCTGAAGCTTTCTTT	CASSSWTGGAAEAFF
.	13	TRBV24-1	TRBJ2-5	TRBD1	TGTGCCACCAGTGATCAGGGGGTGGAGACCCAGTACTTC	CATSDQGVETQYF
.	13	TRBV7-2	TRBJ2-3	.	TGTGCCAGTCAACTTATTTTCGTGGATACGCAGTATTTT	CASQLIFVDTQYF
.	14	TRBV7-2	TRBJ2-5	TRBD1	TGTGCCAGCAGCCCGAGGGGACAGGGGACGACCCAGTACTTC	CASSPRGQGTTQYF
many	16	TRBV4-3	TRBJ1-4	TRBD1	TGCGCCAGCAGGCCGGGACAGGGGAAAGGTGGAGAAAAACTGTTTTTT	CASRPGQGKGGEKLFF
.	16	TRBV27	TRBJ2-6	.	TGTGCCAGCAGTAACGGGAAGGGGGCTGGGGCCAACGTCCTGACTTTC	CASSNGKGAGANVLTF
.	16	TRBV14	TRBJ1-2	.	TGTGCCAGCAGCCATACTCTCGGGGGATCCAGTTATGGCTACACCTTC	CASSHTLGGSSYGYTF
few	14	TRBV20-1	TRBJ2-5	.	TGCAGTGCTAGAGATGTGTGGGGGCAAGAGACCCAGTACTTC	CSARDVWGQETQYF
.	13	TRBV20-1	TRBJ2-7	TRBD2	TGCAGTGCTTCCATGGGGGGGACCTACGAGCAGTACTTC	CSASMGGTYEQYF
many	13	TRBV12-3/TRBV12-4	TRBJ2-5	.	TGTGCCAGCAGTTTCGCAGCGTCGGGGACCCAGTACTTC	CASSFAASGTQYF
.	19	TRBV4-1	TRBJ1-1	TRBD1	TGCGCCAGCAGCCAAGCGCCAGCCGACCGGGACAGGGCTGTAGGTGAAGCTTTCTTT	CASSQAPADRDRAVGEAFF
few	15	TRBV4-1	TRBJ1-2	.	TGCGCCAGCAGCCAAGATCCAGGAGATTTTTATGGCTACACCTTC	CASSQDPGDFYGYTF
many	13	TRBV6-5	TRBJ2-7	.	TGTGCCAGCAGTTACGGGGGGCATTACGAGCAGTACTTC	CASSYGGHYEQYF
few	13	TRBV5-1	TRBJ1-1	TRBD1	TGCGCCAGCCTCCACGAGGGGGCAACTGAAGCTTTCTTT	CASLHEGATEAFF
.	13	TRBV7-9	TRBJ1-1	TRBD1	TGTGCCAGCGGTCCGACAGGGGCCACTGAAGCTTTCTTT	CASGPTGATEAFF
.	14	TRBV10-3	TRBJ2-2	TRBD2	TGTGCCGCGGGGCTAGCGGGGGTCACCGGGGAGCTGTTTTTT	CAAGLAGVTGELFF
.	13	TRBV29-1	TRBJ1-4	TRBD1	TGCAGCGTCCAGGGGGCGCGGGGTGAAAAACTGTTTTTT	CSVQGARGEKLFF
.	12	TRBV29-1	TRBJ1-1	.	TGCAGCGTTGGGGGCAGGGACACTGAAGCTTTCTTT	CSVGGRDTEAFF
.	13	TRBV6-5	TRBJ2-7	.	TGTGCCAGCACAAAGGTTGGCGGCTACGAGCAGTACTTC	CASTKVGGYEQYF
.	14	TRBV5-6	TRBJ2-7	.	TGTGCCAGCAGTCCGGGACAATCCCCCTCCGAGCAGTACTTC	CASSPGQSPSEQYF
.	14	TRBV5-1	TRBJ2-2	.	TGCGCCAGCAGCCGTGACAGGATGGCCGGGGAGCTGTTTTTT	CASSRDRMAGELFF
.	15	TRBV5-1	TRBJ2-3	.	TGCGCCAGCAGCTTTCTGGCCGCGACCGAGGGTACGCAGTATTTT	CASSFLAATEGTQYF
.	14	TRBV10-3	TRBJ2-5	.	TGTGCCATCAGTGAGAGGGCCGTACAAGAGACCCAGTACTTC	CAISERAVQETQYF
.	17	TRBV7-8	TRBJ2-3	TRBD1	TGTGCCAGCAGCTTAGGCGGGACAGGGGCCTCCACAGATACGCAGTATTTT	CASSLGGTGASTDTQYF
.	12	TRBV11-2	TRBJ2-3	TRBD1	TGTGCCAGCAGCCCACAGGGGGGTACGCAGTATTTT	CASSPQGGTQYF
many	12	TRBV6-2/TRBV6-3	TRBJ1-5	.	TGTGCCAGCAGTTCGGGGGCCGCGGGGACGCATTTT	CASSSGAAGTHF
.	15	TRBV24-1	TRBJ1-2	TRBD1	TGTGCCACCAGTGACCCCAGACAGGGGAACTATGGCTACACCTTC	CATSDPRQGNYGYTF
.	15	TRBV29-1	TRBJ2-3	TRBD2	TGCAGCGTTGCATTGCGAGCGGGGGGGCCAGATACGCAGTATTTT	CSVALRAGGPDTQYF
few	13	TRBV18	TRBJ1-2	TRBD1	TGTGCCAGCTCACCAGACAGGGAGAATGGCTACACCTTC	CASSPDRENGYTF
once	16	TRBV6-2/TRBV6-3	TRBJ1-5	.	TGTGCCAGCAGTTCTCCCCTAAACCGGGCGGAGCAGCCCCAGCATTTT	CASSSPLNRAEQPQHF
few	16	TRBV7-2	TRBJ2-6	.	TGTGCCAGCAGCTTCTCTGGGAACCCTGGGGCCAACGTCCTGACTTTC	CASSFSGNPGANVLTF
.	14	TRBV6-2/TRBV6-3	TRBJ2-7	TRBD2	TGTGCCAGCAGTCACCGGGGGGGCCTGCACGAGCAGTACTTC	CASSHRGGLHEQYF
once	16	TRBV2	TRBJ2-3	.	TGTGCCAGCAGAGCCCAGGGGAGCGGCGTGAGGCATACGCAGTATTTT	CASRAQGSGVRHTQYF
.	16	TRBV5-5	TRBJ1-1	.	TGTGCCAGCAGCTTGGGTCCCCGAATGGCGAACACTGAAGCTTTCTTT	CASSLGPRMANTEAFF
once	14	TRBV4-2	TRBJ1-2	.	TGTGCCAGCAGCCAAGCCAGCGAGTTCTATGGCTACACCTTC	CASSQASEFYGYTF
.	15	TRBV7-9	TRBJ1-5	TRBD1	TGTGCCAGCAGCGCGACAGGGCCCATCAATCAGCCCCAGCATTTT	CASSATGPINQPQHF
many	14	TRBV29-1	TRBJ2-5	TRBD2	TGCAGCGCGACCTCGACTAGCGGGGGGGAGACCCAGTACTTC	CSATSTSGGETQYF
.	12	TRBV12-3/TRBV12-4	TRBJ1-5	.	TGTGCCAGCAGTTCCAGGGTTCAGCCCCAGCATTTT	CASSSRVQPQHF
.	15	TRBV6-5	TRBJ1-6	.	TGTGCCACCATCCCCGGGGGAGGGCATAATTCACCCCTCCACTTT	CATIPGGGHNSPLHF